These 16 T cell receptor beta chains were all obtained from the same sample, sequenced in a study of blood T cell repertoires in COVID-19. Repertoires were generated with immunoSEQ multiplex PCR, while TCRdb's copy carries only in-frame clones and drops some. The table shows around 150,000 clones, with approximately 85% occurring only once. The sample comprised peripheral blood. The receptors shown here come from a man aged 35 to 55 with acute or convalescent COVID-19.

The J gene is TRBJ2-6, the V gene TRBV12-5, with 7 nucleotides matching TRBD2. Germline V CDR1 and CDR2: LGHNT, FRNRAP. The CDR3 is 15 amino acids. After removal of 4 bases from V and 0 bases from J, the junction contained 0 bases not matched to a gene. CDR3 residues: CASGSSGSGANVLTF. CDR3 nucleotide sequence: TGTGCTAGTGGTTCTAGCGGCTCTGGGGCCAACGTCCTGACTTTC.

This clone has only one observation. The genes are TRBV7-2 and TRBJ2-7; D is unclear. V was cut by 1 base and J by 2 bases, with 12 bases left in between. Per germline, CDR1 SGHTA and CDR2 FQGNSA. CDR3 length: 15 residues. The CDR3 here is CASSLGQTPTYEQYF. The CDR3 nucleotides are TGTGCCAGCAGCTTAGGACAAACTCCTACCTACGAGCAGTACTTC. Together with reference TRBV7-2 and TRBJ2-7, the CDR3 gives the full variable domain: GAGVSQSPSNKVTEKGKDVELRCDPISGHTALYWYRQSLGQGLEFLIYFQGNSAPDKSGLPSDRFSAERTGGSVSTLTIQRTQQEDSAVYLCASSLGQTPTYEQYFGPGTRLTVT.

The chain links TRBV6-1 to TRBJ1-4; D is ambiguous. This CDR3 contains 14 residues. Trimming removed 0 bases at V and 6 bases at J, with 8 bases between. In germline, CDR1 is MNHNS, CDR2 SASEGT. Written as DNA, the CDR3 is TGTGCCAGCAGTGAAGCATCGGTCCATGAAAAACTGTTTTTT. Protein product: CASSEASVHEKLFF.

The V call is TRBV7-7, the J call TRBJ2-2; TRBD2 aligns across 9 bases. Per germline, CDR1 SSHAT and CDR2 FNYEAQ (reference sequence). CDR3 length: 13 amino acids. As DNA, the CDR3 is TGTGCTGGGCGGGAGGGCACCACCGGGGAGCTGTTTTTT. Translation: CAGREGTTGELFF.

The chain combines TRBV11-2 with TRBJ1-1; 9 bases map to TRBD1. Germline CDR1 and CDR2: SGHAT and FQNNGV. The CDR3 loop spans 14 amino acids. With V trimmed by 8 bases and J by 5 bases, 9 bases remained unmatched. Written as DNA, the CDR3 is TGTGCCAGCGTTACAGGGGGCGCGGGAACTGAAGCTTTCTTT. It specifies CASVTGGAGTEAFF.

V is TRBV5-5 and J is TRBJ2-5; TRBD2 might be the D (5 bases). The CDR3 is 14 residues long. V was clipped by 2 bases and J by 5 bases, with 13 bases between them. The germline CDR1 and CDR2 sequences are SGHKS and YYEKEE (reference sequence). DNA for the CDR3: TGTGCCAGCAGCTTAGGACCGCGGGCGGAGACCCAGTACTTC. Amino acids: CASSLGPRAETQYF.

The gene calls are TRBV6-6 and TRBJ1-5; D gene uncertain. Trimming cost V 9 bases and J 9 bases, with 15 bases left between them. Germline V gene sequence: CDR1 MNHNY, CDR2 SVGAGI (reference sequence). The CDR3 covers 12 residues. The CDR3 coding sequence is TGTGCCAGTCAGGATCCCTCTTGGCCCCAGCATTTT. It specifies CASQDPSWPQHF.

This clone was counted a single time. The CDR3, as DNA: TGTGCCACCAGCAGAGCCGCGGGGACCTACGAGCAGTACTTC. It encodes CATSRAAGTYEQYF. The chain couples TRBV15 to TRBJ2-7; perhaps TRBD2 as D (6 bases). Trimming took 1 base from V and 2 from J, leaving 9 bases between them. The CDR3 is made up of 14 amino acids. CDR1 is LNHNV and CDR2 is YYDKDF in the germline V gene (reference sequence).

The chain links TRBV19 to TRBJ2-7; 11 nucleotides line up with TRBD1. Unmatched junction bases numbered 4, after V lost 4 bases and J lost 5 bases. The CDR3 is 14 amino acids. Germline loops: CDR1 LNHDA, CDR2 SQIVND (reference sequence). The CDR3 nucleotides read TGTGCCAGTAGTAGGGACAGGGGGGACCACGAGCAGTACTTC. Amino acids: CASSRDRGDHEQYF.

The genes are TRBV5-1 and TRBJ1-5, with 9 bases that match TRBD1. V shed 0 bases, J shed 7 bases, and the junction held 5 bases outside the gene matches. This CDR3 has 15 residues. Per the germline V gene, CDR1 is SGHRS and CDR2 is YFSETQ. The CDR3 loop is CASSLGDRVEQPQHF. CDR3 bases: TGCGCCAGCAGCTTGGGGGACAGGGTAGAGCAGCCCCAGCATTTT.

The CDR3 DNA sequence: TGTGCCAGTGGTCCCGGTCGCGCCTACGAGCAGTACTTC. It yields the protein CASGPGRAYEQYF. The chain carries TRBV6-5 and TRBJ2-7; D gene unclear. V was pared by 9 bases and J by 2 bases, with 14 bases between. The CDR3 sequence is 13 residues long. Germline V gives CDR1 MNHEY, CDR2 SVGAGI.

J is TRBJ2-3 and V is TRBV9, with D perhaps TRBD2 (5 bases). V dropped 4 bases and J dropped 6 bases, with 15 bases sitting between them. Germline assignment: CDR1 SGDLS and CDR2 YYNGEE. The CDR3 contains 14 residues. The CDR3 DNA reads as TGTGCCAGCAGCTCGCTCCGGACGGGGGATACGCAGTATTTT. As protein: CASSSLRTGDTQYF.

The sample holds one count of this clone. CDR3 DNA: TGTGCCAGTGCTGTCGGGGAGACCCAGTACTTC. It is translated as CASAVGETQYF. The chain employs TRBV19 and TRBJ2-5; no firm D call. The CDR3 totals 11 residues. The germline CDR1 and CDR2 sequences are LNHDA and SQIVND (reference sequence). Between the trimmed V and J ends, which lost 8 bases and 5 bases, there was a span of 9 bases. The entire variable domain, with the rest obtained from reference TRBV19 and TRBJ2-5, is as follows: DGGITQSPKYLFRKEGQNVTLSCEQNLNHDAMYWYRQDPGQGLRLIYYSQIVNDFQKGDIAEGYSVSREKKESFPLTVTSAQKNPTAFYLCASAVGETQYFGPGTRLLVL.

The CDR3 coding sequence is TGTGCCAGCAGAAGACAGACTAGCGGGTCCTACGAGCAGTACTTC. Its translation is CASRRQTSGSYEQYF. The rearrangement links TRBV2 to TRBJ2-7, with 10 bases fitting TRBD2. The CDR3 is 15 residues long. V was pared by 6 bases and J by 1 base, with 6 bases of the junction left unmatched. The germline V gene encodes CDR1 SNHLY and CDR2 FYNNEI.

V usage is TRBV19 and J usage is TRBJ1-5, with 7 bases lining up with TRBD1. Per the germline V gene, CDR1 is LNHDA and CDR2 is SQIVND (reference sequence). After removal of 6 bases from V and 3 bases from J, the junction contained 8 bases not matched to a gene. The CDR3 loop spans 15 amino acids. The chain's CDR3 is CASSGDRGVNQPQHF. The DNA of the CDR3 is TGTGCCAGTAGCGGGGACAGAGGAGTCAATCAGCCCCAGCATTTT.

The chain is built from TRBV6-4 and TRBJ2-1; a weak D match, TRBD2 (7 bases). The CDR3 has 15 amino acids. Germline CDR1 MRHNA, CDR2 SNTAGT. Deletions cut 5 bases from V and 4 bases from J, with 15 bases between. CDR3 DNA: TGTGCCAGCAGTTCTAAGGGGGGGCTTTACAATGAGCAGTTCTTC. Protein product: CASSSKGGLYNEQFF.